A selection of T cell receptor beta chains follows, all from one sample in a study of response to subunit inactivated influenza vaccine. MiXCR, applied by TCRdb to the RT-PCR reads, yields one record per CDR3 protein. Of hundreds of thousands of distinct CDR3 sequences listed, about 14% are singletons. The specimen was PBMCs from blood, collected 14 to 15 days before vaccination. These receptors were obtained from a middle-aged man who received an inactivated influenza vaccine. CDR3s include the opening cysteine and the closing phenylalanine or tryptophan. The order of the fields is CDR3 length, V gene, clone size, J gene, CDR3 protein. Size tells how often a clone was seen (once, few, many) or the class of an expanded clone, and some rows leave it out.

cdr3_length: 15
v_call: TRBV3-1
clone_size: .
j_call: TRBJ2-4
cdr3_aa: CASSAENLAKNIQYF

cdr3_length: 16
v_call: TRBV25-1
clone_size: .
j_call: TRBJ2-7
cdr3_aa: CASSESGTGKPYEQYF

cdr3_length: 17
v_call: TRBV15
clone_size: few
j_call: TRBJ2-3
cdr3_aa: CATSRDLFAGGPDTQYF

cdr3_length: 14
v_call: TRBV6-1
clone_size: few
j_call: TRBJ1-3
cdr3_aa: CASSETHSGNTIYF

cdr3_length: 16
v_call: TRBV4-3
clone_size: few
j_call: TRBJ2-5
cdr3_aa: CASSQDYGAWGETQYF

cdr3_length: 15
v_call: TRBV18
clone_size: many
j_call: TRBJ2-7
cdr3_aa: CASSPGTGGLYEQYF

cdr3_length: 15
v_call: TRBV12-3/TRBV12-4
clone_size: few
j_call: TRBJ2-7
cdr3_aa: CASSFFPGTDYEQYF

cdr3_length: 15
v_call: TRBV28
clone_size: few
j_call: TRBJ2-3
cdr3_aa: CASQGGTSGRDTQYF

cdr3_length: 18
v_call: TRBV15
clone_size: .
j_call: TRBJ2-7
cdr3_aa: CATSSYQGYSGRLGEQYF

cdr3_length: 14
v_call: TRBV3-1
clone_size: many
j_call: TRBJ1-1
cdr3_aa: CASSHGQGNTEAFF

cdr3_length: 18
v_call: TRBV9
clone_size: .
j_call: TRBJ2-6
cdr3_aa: CASSGEAGANSGANVLTF

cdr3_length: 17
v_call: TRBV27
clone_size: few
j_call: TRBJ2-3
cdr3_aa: CASSPQTSGRVGDTQYF

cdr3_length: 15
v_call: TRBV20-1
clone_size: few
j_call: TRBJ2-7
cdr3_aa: CSARDRLAASDEQYF

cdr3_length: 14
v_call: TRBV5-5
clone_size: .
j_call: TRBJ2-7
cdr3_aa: CASSWLVLGCEQYF

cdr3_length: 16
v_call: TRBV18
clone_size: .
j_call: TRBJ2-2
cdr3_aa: CASSPQSRRVTGELFF

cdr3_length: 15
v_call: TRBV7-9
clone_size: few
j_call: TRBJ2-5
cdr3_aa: CASSHARQTEETQYF

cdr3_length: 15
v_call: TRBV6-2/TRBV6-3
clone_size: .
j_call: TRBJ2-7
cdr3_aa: CASSYHGTGSYEQYF

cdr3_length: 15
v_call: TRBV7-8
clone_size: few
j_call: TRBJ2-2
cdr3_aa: CASSGTSGLSGELFF

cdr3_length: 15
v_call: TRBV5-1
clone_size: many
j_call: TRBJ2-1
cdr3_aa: CASSFGRGTYNEQFF

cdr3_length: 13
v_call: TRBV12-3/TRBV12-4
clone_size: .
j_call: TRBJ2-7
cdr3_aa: CAGGQVNSYEQYF

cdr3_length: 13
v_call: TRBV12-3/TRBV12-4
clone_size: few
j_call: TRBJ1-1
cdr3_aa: CASSYWANTEAFF

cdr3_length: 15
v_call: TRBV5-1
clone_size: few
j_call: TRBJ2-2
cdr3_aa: CASSLEQEIIGELFF

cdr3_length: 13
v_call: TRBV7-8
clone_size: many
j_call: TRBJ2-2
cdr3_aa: CASSLVGPGELFF

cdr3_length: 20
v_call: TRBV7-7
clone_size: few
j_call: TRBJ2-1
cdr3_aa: CASSLGSGTSGLSSYNEQFF

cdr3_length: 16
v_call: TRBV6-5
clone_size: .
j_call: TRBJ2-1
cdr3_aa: CASSYRGLASYNEQFF

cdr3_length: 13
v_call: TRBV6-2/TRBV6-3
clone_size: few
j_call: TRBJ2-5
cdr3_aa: CASSSQRKETQYF

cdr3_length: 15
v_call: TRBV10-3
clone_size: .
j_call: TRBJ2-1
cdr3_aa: CAISEGGGAYNEQFF

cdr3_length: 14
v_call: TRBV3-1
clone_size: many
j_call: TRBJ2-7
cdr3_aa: CASSQDSDRAEQYF

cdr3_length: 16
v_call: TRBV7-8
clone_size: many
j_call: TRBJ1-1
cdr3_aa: CASSPVGRVTDTEAFF

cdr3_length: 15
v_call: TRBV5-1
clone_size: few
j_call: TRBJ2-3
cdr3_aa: CASSLWLARTDTQYF

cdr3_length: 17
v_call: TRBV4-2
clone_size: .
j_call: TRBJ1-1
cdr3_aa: CASSQDVTSGLATEAFF

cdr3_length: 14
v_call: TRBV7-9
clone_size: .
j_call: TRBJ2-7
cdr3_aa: CASSPRGEGHEQYF